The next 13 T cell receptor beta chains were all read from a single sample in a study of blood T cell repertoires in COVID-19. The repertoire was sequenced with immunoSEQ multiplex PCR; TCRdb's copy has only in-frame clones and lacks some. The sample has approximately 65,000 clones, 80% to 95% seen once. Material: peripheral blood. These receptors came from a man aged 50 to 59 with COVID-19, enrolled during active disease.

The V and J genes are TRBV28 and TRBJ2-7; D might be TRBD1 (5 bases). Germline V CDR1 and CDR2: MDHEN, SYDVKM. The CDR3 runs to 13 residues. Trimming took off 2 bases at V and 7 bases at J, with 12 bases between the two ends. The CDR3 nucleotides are TGTGCCAGCAGTTTAACAGGTATAAGGGAGCAGTACTTC. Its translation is CASSLTGIREQYF.

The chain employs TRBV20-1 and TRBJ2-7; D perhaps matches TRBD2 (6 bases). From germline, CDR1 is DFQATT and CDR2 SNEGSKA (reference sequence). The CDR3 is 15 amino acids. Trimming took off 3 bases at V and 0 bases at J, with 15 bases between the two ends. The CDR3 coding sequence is TGCAGTGCTAGTCCCCCCCGGGGGAGCTCCTACGAGCAGTACTTC. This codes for CSASPPRGSSYEQYF.

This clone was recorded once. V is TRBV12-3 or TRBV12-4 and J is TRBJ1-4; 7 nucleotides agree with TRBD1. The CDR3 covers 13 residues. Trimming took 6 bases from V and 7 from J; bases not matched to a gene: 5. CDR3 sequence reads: CASRGTASEKLFF. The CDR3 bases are TGTGCCAGCAGGGGGACAGCCAGTGAAAAACTGTTTTTT.

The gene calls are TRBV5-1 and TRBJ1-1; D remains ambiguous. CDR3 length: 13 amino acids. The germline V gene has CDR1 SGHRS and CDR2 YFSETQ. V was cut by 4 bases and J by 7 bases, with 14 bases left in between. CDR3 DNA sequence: TGCGCCAGCAGCCAGGAAGAGAGAGTTGAAGCTTTCTTT. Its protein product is CASSQEERVEAFF. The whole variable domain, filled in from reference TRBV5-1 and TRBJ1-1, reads KAGVTQTPRYLIKTRGQQVTLSCSPISGHRSVSWYQQTPGQGLQFLFEYFSETQRNKGNFPGRFSGRQFSNSRSEMNVSTLELGDSALYLCASSQEERVEAFFGQGTRLTVV.

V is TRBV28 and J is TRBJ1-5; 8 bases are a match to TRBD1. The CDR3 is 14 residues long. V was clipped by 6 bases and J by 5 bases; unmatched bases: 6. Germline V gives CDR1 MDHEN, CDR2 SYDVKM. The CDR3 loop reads CASRKPTGDQPQHF. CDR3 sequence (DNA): TGTGCCAGCAGGAAACCGACAGGGGATCAGCCCCAGCATTTT. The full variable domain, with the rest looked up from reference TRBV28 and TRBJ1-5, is DVKVTQSSRYLVKRTGEKVFLECVQDMDHENMFWYRQDPGLGLRLIYFSYDVKMKEKGDIPEGYSVSREKKERFSLILESASTNQTSMYLCASRKPTGDQPQHFGDGTRLSIL.

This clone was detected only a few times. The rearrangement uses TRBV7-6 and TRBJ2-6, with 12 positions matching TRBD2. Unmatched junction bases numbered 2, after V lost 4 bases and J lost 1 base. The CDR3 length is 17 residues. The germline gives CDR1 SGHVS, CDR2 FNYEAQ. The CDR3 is CASSSGLAGSGANVLTF. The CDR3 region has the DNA TGTGCCAGCAGCTCGGGACTAGCGGGTTCTGGGGCCAACGTCCTGACTTTC.

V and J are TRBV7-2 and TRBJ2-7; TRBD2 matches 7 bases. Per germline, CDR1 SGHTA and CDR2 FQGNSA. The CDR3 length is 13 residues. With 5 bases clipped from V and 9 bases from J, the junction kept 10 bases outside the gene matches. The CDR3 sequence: CASSAERTRRQYF. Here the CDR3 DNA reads TGTGCCAGCAGCGCCGAAAGGACTAGACGGCAGTACTTC.

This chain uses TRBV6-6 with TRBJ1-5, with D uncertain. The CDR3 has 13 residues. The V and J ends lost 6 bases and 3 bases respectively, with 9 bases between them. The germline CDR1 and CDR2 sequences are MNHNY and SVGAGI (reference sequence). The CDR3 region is CASSETVNQPQHF. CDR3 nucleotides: TGTGCCAGCAGCGAAACAGTCAATCAGCCCCAGCATTTT.

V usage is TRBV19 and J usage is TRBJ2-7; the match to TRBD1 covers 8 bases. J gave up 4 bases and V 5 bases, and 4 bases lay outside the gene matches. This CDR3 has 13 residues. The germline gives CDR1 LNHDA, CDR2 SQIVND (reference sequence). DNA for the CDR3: TGTGCCAGTAGTCAGGGACAGGCTTACGAGCAGTACTTC. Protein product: CASSQGQAYEQYF.

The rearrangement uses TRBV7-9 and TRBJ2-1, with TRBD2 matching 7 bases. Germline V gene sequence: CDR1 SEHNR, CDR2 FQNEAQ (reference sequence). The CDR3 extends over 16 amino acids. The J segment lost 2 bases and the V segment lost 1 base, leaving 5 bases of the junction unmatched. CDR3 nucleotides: TGTGCCAGCAGCTTAGGGGACGGGAGGACCTACAATGAGCAGTTCTTC. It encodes CASSLGDGRTYNEQFF.

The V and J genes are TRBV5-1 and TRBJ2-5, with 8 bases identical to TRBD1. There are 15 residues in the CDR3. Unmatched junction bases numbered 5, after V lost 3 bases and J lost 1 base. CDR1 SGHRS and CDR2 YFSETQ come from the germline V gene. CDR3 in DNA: TGCGCCAGCAGCTCGACAGGGGCTCTCCAAGAGACCCAGTACTTC. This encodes CASSSTGALQETQYF.

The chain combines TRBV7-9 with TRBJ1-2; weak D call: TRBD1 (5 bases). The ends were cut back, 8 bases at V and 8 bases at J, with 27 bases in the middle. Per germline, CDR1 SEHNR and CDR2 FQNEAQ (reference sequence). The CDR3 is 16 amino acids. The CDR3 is CASAPGGEWAFQGYTF. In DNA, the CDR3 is TGTGCCAGCGCCCCAGGAGGGGAATGGGCTTTTCAGGGCTACACCTTC.

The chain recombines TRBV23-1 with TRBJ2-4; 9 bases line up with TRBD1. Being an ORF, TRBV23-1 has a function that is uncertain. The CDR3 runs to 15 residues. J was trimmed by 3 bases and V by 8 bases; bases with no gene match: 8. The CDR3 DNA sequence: TGCGCCAGCGGAACAGGGGGCAAGGTCAAAAACATTCAGTACTTC. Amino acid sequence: CASGTGGKVKNIQYF.